The rows below give T cell receptor beta chains drawn from one sample of a study of T cells after yellow fever vaccination. From the 5' RACE reads, TCRdb called clonotypes with MiXCR, one entry per CDR3 protein. The sample yields 500,000 to 550,000 distinct CDR3 sequences, 21% seen once. The sequenced sample was PBMCs, obtained around 3 weeks after the first yellow fever vaccination. The receptors derive from a young man who received the YFV17D yellow fever vaccine. The CDR3 runs from the conserved cysteine through the conserved F or W. A D gene is named only where the DNA matches it firmly. The size of a clone is reported for some rows only, either as once, few or many, or as a class for expanded clones.

len	v_gene	d_gene	j_gene	abundance	CDR3aa	CDR3nt
12	TRBV20-1	-	TRBJ1-1	-	CSASPPSTEAFF	TGCAGTGCTAGCCCGCCGAGCACTGAAGCTTTCTTT
15	TRBV7-8	-	TRBJ1-4	-	CASSWRGGRYEKLFF	TGTGCCAGCAGCTGGCGCGGGGGCCGCTATGAAAAACTGTTTTTT
12	TRBV12-3/TRBV12-4	-	TRBJ2-4	few	CASSFKGNIQYF	TGTGCCAGCAGTTTTAAGGGAAACATTCAGTACTTC
15	TRBV19	TRBD1	TRBJ1-1	few	CASSIGQGLNTEAFF	TGTGCCAGTAGTATAGGACAGGGGCTGAACACTGAAGCTTTCTTT
15	TRBV6-5	-	TRBJ2-7	-	CASSYSRGGQGEQYF	TGTGCCAGCAGTTACTCGAGGGGGGGCCAGGGAGAGCAGTACTTC
18	TRBV25-1	-	TRBJ2-1	-	CASSPQPHSLAIYNEQFF	TGTGCCAGCAGTCCTCAGCCCCACAGTTTGGCGATATACAATGAGCAGTTCTTC
14	TRBV29-1	-	TRBJ2-1	few	CSGFGLKNYNEQFF	TGCAGCGGTTTTGGATTGAAGAACTACAATGAGCAGTTCTTC
15	TRBV11-3	TRBD1	TRBJ2-1	-	CASSFGTGGLTEQFF	TGTGCCAGTTCATTTGGGACAGGGGGCCTGACTGAGCAGTTCTTC
14	TRBV6-1	-	TRBJ2-7	few	CASSHGVGDYEQYF	TGTGCCAGCAGCCACGGCGTGGGGGACTACGAGCAGTACTTC
16	TRBV4-2	-	TRBJ2-3	-	CVCRQDMRPVPDTQYF	TGTGTCTGCAGGCAGGACATGCGCCCCGTCCCAGATACGCAGTATTTT
12	TRBV5-5	-	TRBJ1-2	-	CASSLPGSGYTF	TGTGCCAGCAGCTTGCCAGGGTCTGGCTACACCTTC
16	TRBV7-9	-	TRBJ2-4	-	CASSPEVSFAKNIQYF	TGTGCCAGCAGCCCAGAGGTTAGCTTTGCCAAAAACATTCAGTACTTC
15	TRBV7-3	TRBD1	TRBJ1-6	-	CASSPRQGGDSPLHF	TGTGCCAGCAGCCCAAGACAGGGAGGGGATTCACCCCTCCACTTT
18	TRBV2	-	TRBJ1-1	-	CASSESTDYLGRDTEAFF	TGTGCCAGCAGTGAAAGTACGGATTACCTCGGGAGGGACACTGAAGCTTTCTTT
13	TRBV5-1	TRBD1	TRBJ2-7	-	CASSLPGGYEQYF	TGCGCCAGCAGCCTCCCAGGGGGCTACGAGCAGTACTTC
15	TRBV5-4	TRBD2	TRBJ2-3	-	CASSLASRETDTQYF	TGTGCCAGCAGCTTGGCCTCGCGGGAGACAGATACGCAGTATTTT
14	TRBV29-1	-	TRBJ2-2	many	CSVCTAANTGELFF	TGCAGCGTTTGTACGGCCGCGAACACCGGGGAGCTGTTTTTT
18	TRBV5-6	TRBD1	TRBJ2-1	-	CASSLEGVRQGAYNEQFF	TGTGCCAGCAGCTTGGAAGGGGTAAGGCAGGGGGCCTACAATGAGCAGTTCTTC
14	TRBV5-1	-	TRBJ2-7	few	CASSLMGNSYEQYF	TGCGCCAGCAGCTTGATGGGGAACTCCTACGAGCAGTACTTC
12	TRBV12-3/TRBV12-4	-	TRBJ1-2	-	CASSLVLWGYTF	TGTGCCAGCAGTTTAGTTTTGTGGGGCTACACCTTC
12	TRBV29-1	-	TRBJ2-1	many	CSVDRTYNEQFF	TGCAGCGTTGACAGAACCTACAATGAGCAGTTCTTC
15	TRBV9	TRBD2	TRBJ2-2	-	CASSGGSGGTGELFF	TGTGCCAGCAGCGGGGGGAGCGGGGGCACCGGGGAGCTGTTTTTT
14	TRBV12-3/TRBV12-4	TRBD1	TRBJ1-1	-	CASRGTGEGTEAFF	TGTGCCAGCAGAGGGACAGGGGAAGGGACTGAAGCTTTCTTT
13	TRBV28	TRBD2	TRBJ2-1	few	CASKRSREDEQFF	TGTGCCAGCAAGCGAAGCCGGGAGGATGAGCAGTTCTTC
16	TRBV5-6	TRBD2	TRBJ2-1	few	CASSLAIAGNYNEQFF	TGTGCCAGCAGCTTGGCCATAGCGGGGAATTACAATGAGCAGTTCTTC
17	TRBV3-1	TRBD1	TRBJ1-5	-	CASSLTGTGGSNQPQHF	TGTGCCAGCAGCCTCACTGGGACAGGGGGTAGCAATCAGCCCCAGCATTTT
17	TRBV6-5	TRBD1	TRBJ1-2	-	CASSYGGQVRSQYGYTF	TGTGCCAGCAGTTACGGGGGACAGGTCCGTTCCCAATATGGCTACACCTTC
14	TRBV6-1	TRBD1	TRBJ1-2	-	CASTDIPGGGGYTF	TGTGCCAGCACCGACATACCAGGGGGCGGTGGCTACACCTTC
17	TRBV9	-	TRBJ1-3	once	CASSVDGGGGGGNTIYF	TGTGCCAGCAGCGTAGATGGCGGAGGCGGCGGTGGAAACACCATATATTTT
15	TRBV10-3	TRBD2	TRBJ2-3	-	CAISDPSGATDTQYF	TGTGCCATCAGTGATCCTAGCGGGGCCACAGATACGCAGTATTTT
15	TRBV19	-	TRBJ1-1	-	CASSIDSRGGTEAFF	TGTGCCAGTAGTATAGATAGCCGGGGGGGCACTGAAGCTTTCTTT
14	TRBV4-1	-	TRBJ1-1	-	CASSQDGQSYTAFF	TGCGCCAGCAGCCAAGATGGGCAGTCCTATACAGCTTTCTTT
15	TRBV7-3	TRBD1	TRBJ1-6	few	CASSTGGKYNSPLHF	TGTGCCAGCAGCACAGGGGGGAAATATAATTCACCCCTCCACTTT
14	TRBV12-3/TRBV12-4	TRBD2	TRBJ2-2	-	CASRRGVGTGELFF	TGTGCCAGCCGGCGGGGGGTAGGCACCGGGGAGCTGTTTTTT
16	TRBV20-1	-	TRBJ2-3	-	CSARDRVVFSTDTQYF	TGCAGTGCTAGAGATCGGGTGGTTTTTAGCACAGATACGCAGTATTTT
11	TRBV4-1	-	TRBJ1-1	-	CASSQETGAFF	TGCGCCAGCAGCCAAGAAACAGGAGCTTTCTTT
13	TRBV2	TRBD2	TRBJ2-2	-	CAKGSGGGGELFF	TGTGCCAAGGGGAGCGGCGGGGGCGGGGAGCTGTTTTTT
19	TRBV28	TRBD2	TRBJ2-3	few	CASSFAGTSGGVGTDTQYF	TGTGCCAGCAGTTTCGCCGGGACTAGCGGGGGGGTAGGCACAGATACGCAGTATTTT
16	TRBV5-5	-	TRBJ2-5	-	CASSSSLGAGRQTQYF	TGTGCCAGCAGCTCCTCTTTAGGGGCAGGGAGACAGACCCAGTACTTC
11	TRBV3-1	-	TRBJ2-5	-	CASSQETAQYF	TGTGCCAGCAGCCAAGAGACAGCCCAGTACTTC
14	TRBV5-1	-	TRBJ1-1	-	CASSLDGTGTEAFF	TGCGCCAGCAGCTTGGATGGTACGGGGACTGAAGCTTTCTTT
17	TRBV12-3/TRBV12-4	TRBD1	TRBJ2-3	few	CASSPSPGTGIADTQYF	TGTGCCAGCAGTCCCTCTCCCGGGACAGGGATCGCAGATACGCAGTATTTT
14	TRBV18	TRBD1	TRBJ1-2	few	CASSPNGQGYGYTF	TGTGCCAGCTCACCTAACGGACAGGGCTATGGCTACACCTTC
14	TRBV6-5	-	TRBJ2-5	few	CASSSVAVQETQYF	TGTGCCAGCAGTTCCGTAGCGGTCCAAGAGACCCAGTACTTC
14	TRBV15	-	TRBJ2-2	few	CATGRAGRPGELFF	TGTGCCACTGGTCGTGCAGGGAGGCCCGGGGAGCTGTTTTTT